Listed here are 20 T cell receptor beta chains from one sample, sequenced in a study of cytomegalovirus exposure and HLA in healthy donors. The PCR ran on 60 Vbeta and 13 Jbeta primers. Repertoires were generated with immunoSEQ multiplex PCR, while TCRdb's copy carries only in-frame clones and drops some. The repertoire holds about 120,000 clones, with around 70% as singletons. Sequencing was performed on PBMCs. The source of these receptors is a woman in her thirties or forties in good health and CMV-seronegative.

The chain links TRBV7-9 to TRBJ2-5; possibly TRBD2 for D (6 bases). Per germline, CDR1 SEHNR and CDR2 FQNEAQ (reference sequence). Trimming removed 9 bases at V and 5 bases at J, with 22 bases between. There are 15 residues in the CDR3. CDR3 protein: CASLPGAGRVETQYF. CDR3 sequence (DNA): TGTGCCAGTTTGCCCGGAGCGGGCCGCGTGGAGACCCAGTACTTC.

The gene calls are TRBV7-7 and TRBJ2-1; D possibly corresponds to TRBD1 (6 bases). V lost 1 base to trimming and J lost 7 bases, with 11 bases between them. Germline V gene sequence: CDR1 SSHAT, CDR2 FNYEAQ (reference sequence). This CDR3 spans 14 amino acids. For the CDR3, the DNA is TGTGCCAGCAGCTTAGGGGGGCTGGGAAATGAGCAGTTCTTC. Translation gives CASSLGGLGNEQFF.

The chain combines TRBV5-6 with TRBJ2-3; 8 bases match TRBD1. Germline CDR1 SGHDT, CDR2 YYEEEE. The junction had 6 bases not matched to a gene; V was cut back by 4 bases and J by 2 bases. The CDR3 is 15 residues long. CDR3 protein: CASSLGQVSTDTQYF. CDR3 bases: TGTGCCAGCAGCCTGGGACAGGTCTCCACAGATACGCAGTATTTT.

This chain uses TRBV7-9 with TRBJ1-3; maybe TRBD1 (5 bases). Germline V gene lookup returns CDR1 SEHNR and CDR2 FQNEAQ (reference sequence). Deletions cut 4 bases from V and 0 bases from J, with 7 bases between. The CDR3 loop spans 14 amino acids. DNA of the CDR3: TGTGCCAGCAGCTGGGGGGGCTCTGGAAACACCATATATTTT. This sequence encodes CASSWGGSGNTIYF.

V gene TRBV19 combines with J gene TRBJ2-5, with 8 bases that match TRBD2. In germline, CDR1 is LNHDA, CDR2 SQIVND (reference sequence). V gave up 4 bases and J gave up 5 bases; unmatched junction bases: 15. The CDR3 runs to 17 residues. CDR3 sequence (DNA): TGTGCCAGTAGTAGAATTAGCGGGGCCGTGGGAGGGGAGACCCAGTACTTC. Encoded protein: CASSRISGAVGGETQYF.

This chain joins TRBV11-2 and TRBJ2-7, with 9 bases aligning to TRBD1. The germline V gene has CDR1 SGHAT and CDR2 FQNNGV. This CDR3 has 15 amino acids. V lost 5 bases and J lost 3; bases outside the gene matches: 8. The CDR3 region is CASSPLPDRGYEQYF. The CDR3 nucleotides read TGTGCCAGCAGCCCCCTCCCGGACAGGGGCTACGAGCAGTACTTC.

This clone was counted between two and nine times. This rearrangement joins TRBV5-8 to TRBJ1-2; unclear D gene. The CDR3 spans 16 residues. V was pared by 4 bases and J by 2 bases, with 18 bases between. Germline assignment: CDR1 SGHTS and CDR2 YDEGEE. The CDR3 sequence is CASSLSWTQLNYGYTF. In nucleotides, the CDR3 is TGTGCCAGCAGCCTGTCCTGGACTCAGCTAAACTATGGCTACACCTTC.

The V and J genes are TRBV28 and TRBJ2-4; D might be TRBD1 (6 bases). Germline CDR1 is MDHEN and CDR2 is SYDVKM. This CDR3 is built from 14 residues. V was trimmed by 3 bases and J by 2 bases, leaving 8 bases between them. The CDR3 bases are TGTGCCAGCAGTTTGGGGGCACCCAAAAACATTCAGTACTTC. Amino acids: CASSLGAPKNIQYF. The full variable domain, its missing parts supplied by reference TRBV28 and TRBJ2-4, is DVKVTQSSRYLVKRTGEKVFLECVQDMDHENMFWYRQDPGLGLRLIYFSYDVKMKEKGDIPEGYSVSREKKERFSLILESASTNQTSMYLCASSLGAPKNIQYFGAGTRLSVL.

DNA for the CDR3: TGTGCCGCCAGACAGGGAACGCTCGCAGATACGCAGTATTTT. It specifies CAARQGTLADTQYF. This sequence joins TRBV10-3 and TRBJ2-3; 7 positions agree with TRBD1. CDR3 length: 14 amino acids. The J segment lost 4 bases and the V segment lost 11 bases, leaving 12 bases of the junction unmatched. The germline V gene encodes CDR1 ENHRY and CDR2 SYGVKD.

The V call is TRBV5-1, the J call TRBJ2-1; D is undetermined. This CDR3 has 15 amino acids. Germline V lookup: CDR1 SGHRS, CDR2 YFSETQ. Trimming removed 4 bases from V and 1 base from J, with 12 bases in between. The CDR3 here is CASSPYTQSYNEQFF. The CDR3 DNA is TGCGCCAGCAGCCCCTATACCCAATCCTACAATGAGCAGTTCTTC.

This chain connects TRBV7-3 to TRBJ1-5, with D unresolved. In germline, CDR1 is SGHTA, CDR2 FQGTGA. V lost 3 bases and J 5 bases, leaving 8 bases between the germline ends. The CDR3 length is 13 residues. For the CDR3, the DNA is TGTGCCAGCAGCTTCACGAGGGATCAGCCCCAGCATTTT. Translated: CASSFTRDQPQHF.

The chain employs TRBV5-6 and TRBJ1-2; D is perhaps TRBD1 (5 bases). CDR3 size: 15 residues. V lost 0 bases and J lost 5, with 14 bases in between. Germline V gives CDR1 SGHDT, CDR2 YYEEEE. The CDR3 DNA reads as TGTGCCAGCAGCTTGGAGGGGCCCGTAGGTTATGGCTACACCTTC. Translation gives CASSLEGPVGYGYTF. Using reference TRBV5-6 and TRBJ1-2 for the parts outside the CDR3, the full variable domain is DAGVTQSPTHLIKTRGQQVTLRCSPKSGHDTVSWYQQALGQGPQFIFQYYEEEERQRGNFPDRFSGHQFPNYSSELNVNALLLGDSALYLCASSLEGPVGYGYTFGSGTRLTVV.

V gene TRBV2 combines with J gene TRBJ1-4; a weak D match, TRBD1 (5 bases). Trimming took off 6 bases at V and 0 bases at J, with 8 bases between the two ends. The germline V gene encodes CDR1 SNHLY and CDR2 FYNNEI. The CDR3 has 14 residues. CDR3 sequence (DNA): TGTGCCAGCAGAAGACAGACAACTAATGAAAAACTGTTTTTT. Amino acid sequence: CASRRQTTNEKLFF.

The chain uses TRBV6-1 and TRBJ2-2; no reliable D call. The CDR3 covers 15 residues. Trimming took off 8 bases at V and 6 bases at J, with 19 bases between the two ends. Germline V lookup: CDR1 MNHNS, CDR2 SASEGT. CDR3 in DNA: TGTGCCAGCGGCCGACCCCGAGGTTATGCCGGGGAGCTGTTTTTT. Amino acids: CASGRPRGYAGELFF.

CDR3 in DNA: TGTGCCAGCCCACGAGGGGGGACCCAGTACTTC. Protein: CASPRGGTQYF. This chain joins TRBV6-4 and TRBJ2-5, with a possible D match to TRBD1 (6 bases). From germline, CDR1 is MRHNA and CDR2 SNTAGT. Trimming stripped 8 bases from V and 7 bases from J, with 11 bases between. This CDR3 contains 11 residues.

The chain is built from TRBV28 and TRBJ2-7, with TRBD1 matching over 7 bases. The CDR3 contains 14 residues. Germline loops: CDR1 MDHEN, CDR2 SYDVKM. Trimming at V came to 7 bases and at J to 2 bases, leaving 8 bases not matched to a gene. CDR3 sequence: CASTDGTVTYEQYF. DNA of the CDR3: TGTGCCAGCACTGATGGGACAGTCACCTACGAGCAGTACTTC.

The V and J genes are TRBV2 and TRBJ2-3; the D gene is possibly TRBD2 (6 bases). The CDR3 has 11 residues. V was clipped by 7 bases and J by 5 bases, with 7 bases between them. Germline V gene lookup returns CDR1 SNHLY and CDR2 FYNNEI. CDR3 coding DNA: TGTGCCAGCAACGGGAGAGATACGCAGTATTTT. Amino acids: CASNGRDTQYF.

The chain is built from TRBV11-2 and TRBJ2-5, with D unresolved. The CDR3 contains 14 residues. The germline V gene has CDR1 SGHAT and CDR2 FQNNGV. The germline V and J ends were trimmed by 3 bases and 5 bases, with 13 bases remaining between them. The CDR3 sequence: CASSFNSIQETQYF. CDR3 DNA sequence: TGTGCCAGCAGCTTTAATAGCATTCAGGAGACCCAGTACTTC.

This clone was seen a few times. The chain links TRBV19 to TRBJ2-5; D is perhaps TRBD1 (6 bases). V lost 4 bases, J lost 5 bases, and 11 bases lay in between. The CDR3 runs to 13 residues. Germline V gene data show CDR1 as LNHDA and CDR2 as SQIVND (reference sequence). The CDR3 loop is CASSRQVWETQYF. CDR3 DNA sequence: TGTGCCAGTAGTAGACAGGTTTGGGAGACCCAGTACTTC.

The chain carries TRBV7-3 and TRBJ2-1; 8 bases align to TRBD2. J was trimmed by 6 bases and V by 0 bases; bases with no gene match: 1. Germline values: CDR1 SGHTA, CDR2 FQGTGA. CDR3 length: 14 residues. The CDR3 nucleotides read TGTGCCAGCAGCTTAACTAGCGGGGCCAATGAGCAGTTCTTC. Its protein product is CASSLTSGANEQFF. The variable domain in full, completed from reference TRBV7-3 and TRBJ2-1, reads GAGVSQTPSNKVTEKGKYVELRCDPISGHTALYWYRQSLGQGPEFLIYFQGTGAADDSGLPNDRFFAVRPEGSVSTLKIQRTERGDSAVYLCASSLTSGANEQFFGPGTRLTVL.